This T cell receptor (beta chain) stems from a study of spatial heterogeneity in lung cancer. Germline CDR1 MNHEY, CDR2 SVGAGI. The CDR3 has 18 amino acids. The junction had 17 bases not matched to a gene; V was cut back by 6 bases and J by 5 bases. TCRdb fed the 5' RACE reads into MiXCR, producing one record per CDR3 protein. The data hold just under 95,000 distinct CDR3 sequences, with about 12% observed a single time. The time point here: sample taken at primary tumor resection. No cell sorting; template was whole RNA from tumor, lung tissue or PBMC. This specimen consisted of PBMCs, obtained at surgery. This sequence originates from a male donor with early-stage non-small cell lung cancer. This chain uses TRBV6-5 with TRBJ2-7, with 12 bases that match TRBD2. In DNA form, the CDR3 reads TGTGCCAGCAGACCCCGGCGTCTAGCGGGAGGGATCCACGACGAGCAGTACTTC. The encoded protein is CASRPRRLAGGIHDEQYF.